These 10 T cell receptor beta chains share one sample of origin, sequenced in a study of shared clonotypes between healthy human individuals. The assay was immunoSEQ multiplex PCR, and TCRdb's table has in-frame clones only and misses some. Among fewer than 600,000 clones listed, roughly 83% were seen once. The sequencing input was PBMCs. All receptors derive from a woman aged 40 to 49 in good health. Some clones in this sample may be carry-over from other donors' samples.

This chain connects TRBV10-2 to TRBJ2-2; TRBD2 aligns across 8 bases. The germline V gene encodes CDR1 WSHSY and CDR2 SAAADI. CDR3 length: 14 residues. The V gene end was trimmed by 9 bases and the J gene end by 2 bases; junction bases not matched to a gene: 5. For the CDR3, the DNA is TGCGCCAGAGCAGGGACTAGAAACACCGGGGAGCTGTTTTTT. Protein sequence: CARAGTRNTGELFF.

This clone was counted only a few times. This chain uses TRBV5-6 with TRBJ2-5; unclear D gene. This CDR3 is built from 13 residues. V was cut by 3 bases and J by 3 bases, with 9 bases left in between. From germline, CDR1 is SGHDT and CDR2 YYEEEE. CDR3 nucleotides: TGTGCCAGCAGCTATGGCCCTAAAGAGACCCAGTACTTC. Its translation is CASSYGPKETQYF.

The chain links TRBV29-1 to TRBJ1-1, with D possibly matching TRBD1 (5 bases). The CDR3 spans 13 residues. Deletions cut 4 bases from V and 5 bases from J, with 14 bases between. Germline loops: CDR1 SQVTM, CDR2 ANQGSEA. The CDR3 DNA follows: TGCAGCGTTGTGAGGAGGGGCTGGACTGAAGCTTTCTTT. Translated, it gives CSVVRRGWTEAFF.

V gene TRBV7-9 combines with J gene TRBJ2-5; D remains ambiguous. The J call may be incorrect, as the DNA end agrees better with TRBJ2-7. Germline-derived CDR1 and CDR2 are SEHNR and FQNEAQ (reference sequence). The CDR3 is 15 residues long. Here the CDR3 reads CASSSRTAVSYEQYF. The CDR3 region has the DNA TGTGCCAGCAGCTCGCGGACGGCGGTGTCCTACGAGCAGTACTTC.

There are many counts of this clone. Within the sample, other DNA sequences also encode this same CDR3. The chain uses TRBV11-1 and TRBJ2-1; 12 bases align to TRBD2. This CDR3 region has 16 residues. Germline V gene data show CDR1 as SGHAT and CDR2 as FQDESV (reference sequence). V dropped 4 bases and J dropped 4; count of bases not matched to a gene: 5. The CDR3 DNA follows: TGTGCCAGCAGCTCCTCCGGGACTAGCGGGTACAATGAGCAGTTCTTC. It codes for CASSSSGTSGYNEQFF.

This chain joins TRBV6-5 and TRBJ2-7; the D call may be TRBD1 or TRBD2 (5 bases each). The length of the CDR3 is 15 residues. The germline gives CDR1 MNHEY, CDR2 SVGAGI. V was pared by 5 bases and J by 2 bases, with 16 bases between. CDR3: CASSPLGEPPYEQYF. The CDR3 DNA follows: TGTGCCAGCAGTCCTCTGGGGGAGCCCCCCTACGAGCAGTACTTC.

Written as DNA, the CDR3 is TGTGCCACCAAACTAGGCCAAAGAAGCGGTGTACAGTACTTC. Translating it yields CATKLGQRSGVQYF. V usage is TRBV6-5 and J usage is TRBJ2-7, with a possible D match to TRBD2 (5 bases). CDR1 MNHEY and CDR2 SVGAGI come from the germline V gene. V gave up 10 bases and J gave up 10 bases, with 26 bases separating them. The CDR3 contains 14 residues.

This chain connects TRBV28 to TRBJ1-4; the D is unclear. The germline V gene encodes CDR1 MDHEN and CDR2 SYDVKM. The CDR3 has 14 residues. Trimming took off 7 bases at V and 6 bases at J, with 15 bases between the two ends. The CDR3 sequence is CASTPNGRDEKLFF. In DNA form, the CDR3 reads TGTGCCAGCACCCCTAACGGGAGGGATGAAAAACTGTTTTTT.

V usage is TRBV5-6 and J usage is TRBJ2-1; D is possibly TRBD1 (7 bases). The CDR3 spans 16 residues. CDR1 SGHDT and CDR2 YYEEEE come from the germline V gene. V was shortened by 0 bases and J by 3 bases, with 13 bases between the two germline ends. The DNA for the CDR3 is TGTGCCAGCAGCTTGGCCGCCAGGGGGGTCTACAATGAGCAGTTCTTC. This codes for CASSLAARGVYNEQFF.

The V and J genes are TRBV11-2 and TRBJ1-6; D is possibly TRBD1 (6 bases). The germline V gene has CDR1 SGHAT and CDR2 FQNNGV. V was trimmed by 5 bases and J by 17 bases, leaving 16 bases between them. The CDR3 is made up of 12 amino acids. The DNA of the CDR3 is TGTGCCAGCAGCATCCCTCGGGGGCCCATCCACTTT. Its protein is CASSIPRGPIHF.